Listed below are T cell receptor beta chains from one sample, sequenced in a study of T cell repertoires in cytomegalovirus infection. TCRdb reprocessed the reads with MiXCR, giving one entry per CDR3 protein. Altogether around 94,000 distinct CDR3 sequences are present, 16% being singletons, with the ten largest covering 6.5% to 9.5%. Sequencing used PBMCs. Receptor source: a human donor in good health (CMV status not recorded). Some clones in this sample may be carry-over from other donors' samples. Both conserved end residues are part of each CDR3. A D gene is named only where the DNA matches it firmly. Not all rows give a size; the values are once, few, many and, for expanded clones, a class.

TRBV28	-	-	TRBJ1-5	CASKKGSEGSNQPQHF	TGTGCCAGCAAGAAGGGAAGTGAAGGGAGCAATCAGCCCCAGCATTTT
TRBV19	-	-	TRBJ2-1	CASSIVRVGGEQFF	TGTGCCAGTAGTATTGTCAGGGTAGGCGGTGAGCAGTTCTTC
TRBV11-2	few	TRBD2	TRBJ2-1	CASRPVPGGTYNEQFF	TGTGCCAGCAGGCCAGTTCCCGGGGGGACCTACAATGAGCAGTTCTTC
TRBV5-6	few	-	TRBJ2-3	CASSSTGTVMQYF	TGTGCCAGCAGCTCCACCGGGACTGTGATGCAGTATTTT
TRBV10-3	-	-	TRBJ1-1	CATNSMKARRTRVTEAFF	TGTGCCACCAACAGCATGAAAGCCCGCAGGACTCGGGTCACTGAAGCTTTCTTT
TRBV10-3	many	-	TRBJ1-1	CAISDLPNTEAFF	TGTGCCATCAGTGACTTACCGAACACTGAAGCTTTCTTT
TRBV10-3	many	-	TRBJ1-1	CAISESRQGEDEAFF	TGTGCCATCAGTGAGTCGCGGCAGGGAGAAGATGAAGCTTTCTTT
TRBV7-2	many	-	TRBJ2-5	CASSTQRGVETQYF	TGTGCCAGCAGCACGCAAAGGGGGGTAGAGACCCAGTACTTC
TRBV7-3	many	-	TRBJ2-7	CASSLRPAGSGEQYF	TGTGCCAGCAGCTTAAGGCCAGCTGGGTCCGGGGAGCAGTACTTC
TRBV29-1	many	-	TRBJ1-3	CSARFGSLSGNTIYF	TGCAGCGCTCGATTCGGGTCTCTCTCTGGAAACACCATATATTTT
TRBV20-1	many	TRBD2	TRBJ2-3	CSGRGVVRTDTQYF	TGCAGTGGGCGGGGGGTCGTGAGGACAGATACGCAGTATTTT
TRBV5-6	-	-	TRBJ2-1	CASSGDMVNEQFF	TGTGCCAGCAGCGGAGACATGGTAAATGAGCAGTTCTTC
TRBV12-3/TRBV12-4	many	-	TRBJ1-2	CASSLTGANYGYTF	TGTGCCAGCAGTTTGACAGGAGCGAACTATGGCTACACCTTC
TRBV12-3/TRBV12-4	many	TRBD2	TRBJ2-3	CASRLASSTDTQYF	TGTGCCAGCAGACTAGCGTCTAGCACAGATACGCAGTATTTT
TRBV7-6	once	-	TRBJ1-3	CASSLGTSAEDTIYF	TGTGCCAGCAGCTTAGGGACCAGCGCAGAAGACACCATATATTTT
TRBV5-1	few	-	TRBJ2-5	CASSMYRDIQETQYF	TGCGCCAGCAGCATGTACCGGGACATCCAAGAGACCCAGTACTTC
TRBV7-3	many	TRBD1	TRBJ2-1	CASSSRTGEDEQFF	TGTGCCAGCAGCTCCAGGACAGGGGAGGATGAGCAGTTCTTC
TRBV28	few	-	TRBJ2-7	CASSLRAGSYEQYF	TGTGCCAGCAGTTTACGGGCCGGCTCCTACGAGCAGTACTTC
TRBV7-2	many	-	TRBJ1-2	CASSETALNYGYTF	TGTGCCAGCAGCGAGACAGCCCTTAACTATGGCTACACCTTC
TRBV7-2	many	TRBD2	TRBJ2-1	CASSFHSSGGFYNEQFF	TGTGCCAGCAGCTTTCACTCCAGCGGGGGATTTTACAATGAGCAGTTCTTC
TRBV11-2	many	-	TRBJ1-3	CASSQEGSSGNTIYF	TGTGCCAGCAGTCAGGAGGGGAGCTCTGGAAACACCATATATTTT
TRBV14	-	TRBD2	TRBJ2-3	CASSQDQAGGRDTQYF	TGTGCCAGCAGCCAAGATCAAGCGGGGGGCCGGGATACGCAGTATTTT
TRBV20-1	many	TRBD1	TRBJ1-5	CSAKDRAAESQPQHF	TGCAGTGCTAAAGACAGGGCTGCCGAATCACAGCCCCAGCATTTT
TRBV7-3	many	-	TRBJ2-1	CASSLSPTLNNEQFF	TGTGCCAGCAGCTTATCGCCCACTTTAAACAATGAGCAGTTCTTC
TRBV6-1	many	TRBD1	TRBJ2-7	CASSEGWSGGANSYEQYF	TGTGCCAGCAGTGAAGGTTGGTCAGGGGGAGCCAACTCCTACGAGCAGTACTTC
TRBV10-3	-	-	TRBJ2-7	CAIRGGPYEQYF	TGTGCCATCAGGGGGGGGCCCTACGAGCAGTACTTC
TRBV29-1	few	TRBD2	TRBJ2-5	CSVSKRGVQETQYF	TGCAGCGTATCTAAGCGGGGGGTACAAGAGACCCAGTACTTC
TRBV29-1	few	-	TRBJ1-2	CSVEGESYTF	TGCAGCGTTGAAGGGGAGTCCTACACCTTC
TRBV28	many	-	TRBJ2-5	CASSLTDRQETQYF	TGTGCCAGCAGTTTAACCGACAGACAAGAGACCCAGTACTTC
TRBV12-3/TRBV12-4	-	-	TRBJ2-6	CASSFTGSSGANVLTF	TGTGCCAGCAGTTTTACAGGGAGCTCTGGGGCCAACGTCCTGACTTTC
TRBV6-2/TRBV6-3	many	-	TRBJ2-6	CASSYSKAGANVLTF	TGTGCCAGCAGTTACTCGAAAGCTGGGGCCAACGTCCTGACTTTC
TRBV12-3/TRBV12-4	many	-	TRBJ2-7	CASSFQGTRDEQYF	TGTGCCAGCAGTTTTCAGGGGACGAGGGACGAGCAGTACTTC
TRBV7-2	many	-	TRBJ1-6	CASSLGWFSPLHF	TGTGCCAGCAGCTTAGGGTGGTTTTCACCCCTCCACTTT
TRBV7-3	-	TRBD1	TRBJ2-3	CASSPMGQGVDTQYF	TGTGCCAGCAGCCCGATGGGACAGGGAGTAGATACGCAGTATTTT
TRBV18	-	-	TRBJ1-5	CASSIFPDQPQHF	TGTGCCAGCTCAATATTTCCCGATCAGCCCCAGCATTTT
TRBV27	many	TRBD1	TRBJ2-7	CASSRWDRVGEQYF	TGTGCCAGCAGTCGCTGGGACAGGGTGGGCGAGCAGTACTTC
TRBV20-1	few	TRBD2	TRBJ2-1	CSARILTSTGDEQFF	TGCAGTGCTAGGATATTGACTAGCACCGGCGATGAGCAGTTCTTC
TRBV10-3	-	-	TRBJ1-2	CAIGERNLNYGYTF	TGTGCCATCGGAGAACGGAATCTTAACTATGGCTACACCTTC
TRBV2	-	-	TRBJ1-1	CASSPTVMNTEAFF	TGTGCCAGCAGTCCTACAGTCATGAACACTGAAGCTTTCTTT
TRBV7-2	-	TRBD2	TRBJ2-5	CASSLVPSGGYQETQYF	TGTGCCAGCAGCTTAGTGCCTAGCGGGGGGTACCAAGAGACCCAGTACTTC
TRBV28	few	TRBD1	TRBJ1-5	CASSRLEWQGDQPQHF	TGTGCCAGCAGCCGCCTTGAGTGGCAGGGGGATCAGCCCCAGCATTTT
TRBV12-3/TRBV12-4	many	TRBD1	TRBJ2-7	CASSSRGREQYF	TGTGCCAGCAGTTCCAGGGGGCGAGAGCAGTACTTC
TRBV7-2	many	TRBD1	TRBJ2-1	CASSSGTGGQNEQFF	TGTGCCAGCAGCTCCGGGACAGGGGGTCAGAATGAGCAGTTCTTC
TRBV5-5	many	TRBD1	TRBJ1-6	CASSPPGQGFDSPLHF	TGTGCCAGCAGCCCCCCGGGACAGGGGTTTGATTCACCCCTCCACTTT
TRBV10-3	many	TRBD2	TRBJ2-1	CAISGRGTYNEQFF	TGTGCCATCTCTGGGCGGGGGACCTACAATGAGCAGTTCTTC
TRBV6-2/TRBV6-3	few	TRBD1	TRBJ2-7	CASKRQGGGLYEQYF	TGTGCCAGCAAAAGACAGGGGGGAGGACTCTACGAGCAGTACTTC
TRBV20-1	few	TRBD2	TRBJ2-1	CSARDGGLAGINEQFF	TGCAGTGCTAGAGATGGGGGACTAGCGGGGATAAATGAGCAGTTCTTC
TRBV4-1	few	-	TRBJ1-5	CASSLPPGDPNQPQHF	TGCGCCAGCAGCCTCCCCCCTGGCGACCCCAATCAGCCCCAGCATTTT
TRBV29-1	few	-	TRBJ1-4	CSVMDGNEKLFF	TGCAGCGTGATGGACGGGAATGAAAAACTGTTTTTT
TRBV19	few	-	TRBJ1-2	CASSKAAGYGYTF	TGTGCCAGTAGTAAGGCGGCGGGTTATGGCTACACCTTC
TRBV7-2	many	-	TRBJ1-1	CASSLYEDTEAFF	TGTGCCAGCAGCTTATATGAGGACACTGAAGCTTTCTTT
TRBV28	-	TRBD2	TRBJ2-5	CASSLGGGARKTQYF	TGTGCCAGCAGTTTAGGCGGGGGGGCCAGGAAGACCCAGTACTTC
TRBV27	many	-	TRBJ1-2	CASSLSIRGDQGYTF	TGTGCCAGCAGTTTATCAATTAGAGGGGATCAAGGCTACACCTTC
TRBV6-5	few	TRBD1	TRBJ1-6	CASSYYRGQSYNSPLHF	TGTGCCAGCAGTTACTACCGGGGACAGTCTTATAATTCACCCCTCCACTTT